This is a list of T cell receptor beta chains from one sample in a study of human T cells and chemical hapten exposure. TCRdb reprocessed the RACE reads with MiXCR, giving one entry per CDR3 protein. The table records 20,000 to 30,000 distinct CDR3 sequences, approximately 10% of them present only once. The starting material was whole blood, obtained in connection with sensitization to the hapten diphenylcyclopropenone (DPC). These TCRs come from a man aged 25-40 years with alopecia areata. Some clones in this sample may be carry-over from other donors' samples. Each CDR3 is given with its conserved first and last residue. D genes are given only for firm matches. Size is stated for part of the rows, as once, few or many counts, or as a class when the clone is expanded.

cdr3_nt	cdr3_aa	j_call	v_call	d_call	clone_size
TGTGCCAGTACTTCTTCAGGGGGACTAGATACAGATATGCAGTATTTT	CASTSSGGLDTDMQYF	TRBJ2-3	TRBV19	.	once
TGTGCCAGCAGCACCCGGACGGTCGATGAGCAGTTCTTC	CASSTRTVDEQFF	TRBJ2-1	TRBV11-2	.	few
TGCGCCAGCAGCTTGGGCGCGACTGAGCAGTTCTTC	CASSLGATEQFF	TRBJ2-1	TRBV5-1	.	many
TGTGCCTGGAGTTGGACGTTCGGGGGCAATGAGCAGTTCTTC	CAWSWTFGGNEQFF	TRBJ2-1	TRBV30	.	many
TGTGCCAGCAGCCCGACAGGGGATTATAATTCACCCCTCCACTTT	CASSPTGDYNSPLHF	TRBJ1-6	TRBV11-2	TRBD1	many
TGCAGCGTTGATCGCGGGGTCACAGATACGCAGTATTTT	CSVDRGVTDTQYF	TRBJ2-3	TRBV29-1	.	.
TGCGCCAGCAGCTGGAATTCCGACAGGGGAAGGGAGCAGTACTTC	CASSWNSDRGREQYF	TRBJ2-7	TRBV5-1	TRBD1	few
TGTGCCGAGGACTTCACCTACAATGAGCAGTTCTTC	CAEDFTYNEQFF	TRBJ2-1	TRBV28	.	.
TGTGCCAGCAGCGCCGACATGTCCATTCAGTACTTC	CASSADMSIQYF	TRBJ2-4	TRBV13	.	many
TGCAGTGCTCACGGACAGGGAGCCGAGCAGTACTTC	CSAHGQGAEQYF	TRBJ2-7	TRBV20-1	TRBD1	many
TGTGCCTGGTCCACCGGGGGGGGGTCCTCTGAAGCTTTCTTT	CAWSTGGGSSEAFF	TRBJ1-1	TRBV30	.	few
TGTGCCAGCAGCCCTATGATGACAGGGGGAGTAACTAATGAAAAACTGTTTTTT	CASSPMMTGGVTNEKLFF	TRBJ1-4	TRBV7-2	TRBD1	many
TGTGCCAGCACCTTACGGGCCTCTGGGGCCAACGTCCTGACTTTC	CASTLRASGANVLTF	TRBJ2-6	TRBV12-3/TRBV12-4	.	few
TGTGCCTGGAGTTCGGGACAGCCTAGCAATCAGCCCCAGCATTTT	CAWSSGQPSNQPQHF	TRBJ1-5	TRBV30	TRBD1	few
TGTGCCAGCAGCTTAATGGACCAGACAGGGGAGCAGTTCTTC	CASSLMDQTGEQFF	TRBJ2-1	TRBV7-3	TRBD1	.
TGTGCCAGCAGCCAAGTCTTAAATTCACCCCTCCACTTT	CASSQVLNSPLHF	TRBJ1-6	TRBV14	.	.
TGCAGCGTTCCGACAGCTAGCTCCTACAATGAGCAGTTCTTC	CSVPTASSYNEQFF	TRBJ2-1	TRBV29-1	.	many
TGCGCCAGCAGCCAAGACAGGGGGTTCCGAGAGACCCAGTACTTC	CASSQDRGFRETQYF	TRBJ2-5	TRBV4-3	TRBD1	medium-sized
TGCAGTGCTAGAGATCTCCAGGGCCCCACTGAAGCTTTCTTT	CSARDLQGPTEAFF	TRBJ1-1	TRBV20-1	.	few
TGTGCCAGCAGTTACGGGCAGGGCGAGGGGACCCAGTACTTC	CASSYGQGEGTQYF	TRBJ2-5	TRBV6-6	.	many
TGCGCCAGCAGCCAAGAGTGGCTAGCGGGGGACTTCTACGAGCAGTACTTC	CASSQEWLAGDFYEQYF	TRBJ2-7	TRBV4-3	TRBD2	large
TGTGCCAGCGCCTCTGGTGGGGCAACTAATGAAAAACTGTTTTTT	CASASGGATNEKLFF	TRBJ1-4	TRBV6-1	.	many
TGTGCCAGCAGTGCATTGGGCTTGAACACCGGGGAGCTGTTTTTT	CASSALGLNTGELFF	TRBJ2-2	TRBV2	.	many
TGCAGTGCCTCAGGAAAGGGCAGGGCGGCCGGGGAGCTGTTTTTT	CSASGKGRAAGELFF	TRBJ2-2	TRBV20-1	.	many
TGTGCCAGCAGCTCGACGGGACAGGGAGGAGGAGAGACCCAGTACTTC	CASSSTGQGGGETQYF	TRBJ2-5	TRBV7-2	TRBD1	many
TGCGCCAGCAGAGGCCAGGACACCGGGGAGCTGTTTTTT	CASRGQDTGELFF	TRBJ2-2	TRBV5-1	.	many
TGTGCCAGCAGTGAGGGGAGACAGCCCCAGCATTTT	CASSEGRQPQHF	TRBJ1-5	TRBV6-1	.	few
TGCAGTGCTAGAGGGTTGATCGCTAGCGGGCTATTCACAGATACGCAGTATTTT	CSARGLIASGLFTDTQYF	TRBJ2-3	TRBV20-1	TRBD2	.
TGTGTCAGCAGCTCGGGCGCCGGAGAGACCCAGTACTTC	CVSSSGAGETQYF	TRBJ2-5	TRBV11-2	.	many